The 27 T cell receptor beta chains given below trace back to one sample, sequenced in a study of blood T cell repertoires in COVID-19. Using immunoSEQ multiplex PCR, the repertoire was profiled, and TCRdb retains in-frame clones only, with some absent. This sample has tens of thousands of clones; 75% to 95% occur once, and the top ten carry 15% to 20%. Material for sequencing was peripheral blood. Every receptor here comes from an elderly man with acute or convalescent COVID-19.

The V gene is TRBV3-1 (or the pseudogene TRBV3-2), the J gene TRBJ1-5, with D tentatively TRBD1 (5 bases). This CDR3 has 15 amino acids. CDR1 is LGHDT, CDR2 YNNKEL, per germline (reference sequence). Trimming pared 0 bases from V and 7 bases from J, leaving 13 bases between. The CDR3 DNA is TGTGCCAGCAGCCAAGATCAGGGTAGTTGGCAGCCCCAGCATTTT. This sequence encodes CASSQDQGSWQPQHF.

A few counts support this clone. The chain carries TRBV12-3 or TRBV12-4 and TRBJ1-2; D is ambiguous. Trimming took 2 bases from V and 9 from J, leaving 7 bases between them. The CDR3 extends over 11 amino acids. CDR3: CASSLSGRYTF. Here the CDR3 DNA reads TGTGCCAGCAGTTTATCTGGGCGCTACACCTTC.

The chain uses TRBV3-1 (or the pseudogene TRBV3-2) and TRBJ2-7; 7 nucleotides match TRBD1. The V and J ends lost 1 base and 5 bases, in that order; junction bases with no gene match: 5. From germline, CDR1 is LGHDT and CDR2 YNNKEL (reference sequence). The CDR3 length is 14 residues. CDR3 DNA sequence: TGTGCCAGCAGCCAAGCCGGGACAGCCCACGAGCAGTACTTC. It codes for CASSQAGTAHEQYF.

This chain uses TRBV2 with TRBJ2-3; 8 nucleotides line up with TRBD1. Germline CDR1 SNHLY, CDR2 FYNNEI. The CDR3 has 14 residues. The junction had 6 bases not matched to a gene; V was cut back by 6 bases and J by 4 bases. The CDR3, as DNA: TGTGCCAGCAGAGTGACAGGGGTGGCAGATACGCAGTATTTT. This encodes CASRVTGVADTQYF.

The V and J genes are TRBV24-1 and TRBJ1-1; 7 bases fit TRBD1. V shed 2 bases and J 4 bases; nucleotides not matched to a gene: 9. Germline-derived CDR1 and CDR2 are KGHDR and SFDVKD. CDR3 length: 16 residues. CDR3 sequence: CATSDSRTGWGTEAFF. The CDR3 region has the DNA TGTGCCACCAGTGATTCCCGGACAGGTTGGGGCACTGAAGCTTTCTTT.

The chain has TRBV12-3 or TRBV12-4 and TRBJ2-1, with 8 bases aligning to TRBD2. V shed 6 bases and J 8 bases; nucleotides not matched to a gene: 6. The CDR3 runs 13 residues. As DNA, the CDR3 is TGTGCCAGCAGAACTAGCGGAGAGGATGAGCAGTTCTTC. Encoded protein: CASRTSGEDEQFF.

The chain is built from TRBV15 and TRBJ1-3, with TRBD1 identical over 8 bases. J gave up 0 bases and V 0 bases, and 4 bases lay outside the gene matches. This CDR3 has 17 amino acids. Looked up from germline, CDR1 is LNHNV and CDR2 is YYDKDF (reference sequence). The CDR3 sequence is CATSREQGGLSGNTIYF. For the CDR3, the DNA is TGTGCCACCAGCAGAGAACAGGGGGGGCTCTCTGGAAACACCATATATTTT.

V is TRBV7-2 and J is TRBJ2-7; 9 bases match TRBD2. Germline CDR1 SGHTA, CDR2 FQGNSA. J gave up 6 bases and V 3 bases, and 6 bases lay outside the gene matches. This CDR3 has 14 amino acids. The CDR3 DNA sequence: TGTGCCAGCAGCTTGGGACTAGCAGGGGGCGAGCAGTACTTC. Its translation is CASSLGLAGGEQYF.

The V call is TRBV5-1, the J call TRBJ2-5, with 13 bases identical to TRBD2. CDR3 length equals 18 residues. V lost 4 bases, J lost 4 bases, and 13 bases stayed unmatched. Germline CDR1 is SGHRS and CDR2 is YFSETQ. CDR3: CASSGGLAGFRGRETQYF. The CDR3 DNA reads TGCGCCAGCAGCGGGGGACTAGCGGGGTTCAGGGGCCGAGAGACCCAGTACTTC.

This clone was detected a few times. The CDR3 bases are TGTGCCAGCAGCCCGACAGGGAGATTTCAGCCCCAGCATTTT. Amino acid sequence: CASSPTGRFQPQHF. The chain carries TRBV27 and TRBJ1-5, with 7 bases aligning to TRBD1. This CDR3 is 14 amino acids long. The germline V gene has CDR1 MNHEY and CDR2 SMNVEV (reference sequence). V was clipped by 6 bases and J by 6 bases; unmatched bases: 8.

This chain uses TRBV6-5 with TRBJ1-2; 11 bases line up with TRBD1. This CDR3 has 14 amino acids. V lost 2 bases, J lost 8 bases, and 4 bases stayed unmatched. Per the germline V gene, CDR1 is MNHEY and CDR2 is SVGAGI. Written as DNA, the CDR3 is TGTGCCAGCAGTTACGGACAGGGGGCCGAGGGCTACACCTTC. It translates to CASSYGQGAEGYTF.

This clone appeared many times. CDR3 nucleotide sequence: TGTGCCAGCAGCCAAGATGGAGTCGAACTTCGCTCACCCCTCCACTTT. Amino acid sequence: CASSQDGVELRSPLHF. J is TRBJ1-6 and V is TRBV14; D remains unclear. The CDR3 has 16 residues. Trimming stripped 0 bases from V and 10 bases from J, with 16 bases between. Germline loops: CDR1 SGHDN, CDR2 FVKESK.

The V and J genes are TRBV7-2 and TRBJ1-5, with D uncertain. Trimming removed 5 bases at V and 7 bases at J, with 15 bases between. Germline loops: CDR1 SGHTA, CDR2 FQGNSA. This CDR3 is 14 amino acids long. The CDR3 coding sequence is TGTGCCAGCAGCCCCGGTGGTCTAGGACAGCCCCAGCATTTT. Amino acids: CASSPGGLGQPQHF.

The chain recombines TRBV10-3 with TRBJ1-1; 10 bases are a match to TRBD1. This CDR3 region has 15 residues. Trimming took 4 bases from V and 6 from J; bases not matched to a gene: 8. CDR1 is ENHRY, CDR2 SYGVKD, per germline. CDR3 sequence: CAISGSQGQGAEAFF. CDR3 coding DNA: TGTGCCATCAGTGGGAGTCAAGGACAGGGGGCTGAAGCTTTCTTT.

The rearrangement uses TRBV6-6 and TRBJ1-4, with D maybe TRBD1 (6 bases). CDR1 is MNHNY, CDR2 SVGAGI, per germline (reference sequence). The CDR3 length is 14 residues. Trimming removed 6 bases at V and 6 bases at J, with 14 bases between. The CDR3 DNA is TGTGCCAGCAGCCCTGGCGGGGGCTATGAAAAACTGTTTTTT. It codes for CASSPGGGYEKLFF.

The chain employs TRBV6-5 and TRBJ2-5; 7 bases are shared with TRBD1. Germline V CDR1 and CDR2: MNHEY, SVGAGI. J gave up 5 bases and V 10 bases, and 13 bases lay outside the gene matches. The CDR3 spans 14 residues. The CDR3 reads CATKATGLGETQYF. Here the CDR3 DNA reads TGTGCCACCAAAGCGACAGGGCTGGGGGAGACCCAGTACTTC.

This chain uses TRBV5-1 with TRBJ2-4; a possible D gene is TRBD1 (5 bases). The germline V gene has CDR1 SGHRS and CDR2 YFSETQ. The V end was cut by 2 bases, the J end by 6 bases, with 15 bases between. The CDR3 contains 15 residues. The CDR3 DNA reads TGCGCCAGCAGCTTTTTAGGGGAAAATGGAAACATTCAGTACTTC. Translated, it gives CASSFLGENGNIQYF.

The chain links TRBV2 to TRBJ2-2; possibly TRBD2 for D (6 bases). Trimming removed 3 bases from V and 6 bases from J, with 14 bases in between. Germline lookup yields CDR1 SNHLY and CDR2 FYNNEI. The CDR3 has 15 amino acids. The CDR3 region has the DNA TGTGCCAGCAGTGATTTGTTCGGAGGGGCCGGGGAGCTGTTTTTT. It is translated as CASSDLFGGAGELFF.

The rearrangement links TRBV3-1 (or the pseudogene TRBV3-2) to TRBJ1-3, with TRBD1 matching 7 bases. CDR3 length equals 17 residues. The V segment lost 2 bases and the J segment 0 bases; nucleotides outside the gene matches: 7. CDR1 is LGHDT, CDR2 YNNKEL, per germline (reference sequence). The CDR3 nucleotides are TGTGCCAGCAGCCAATTCGGGACAGCTGTCTCTGGAAACACCATATATTTT. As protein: CASSQFGTAVSGNTIYF.

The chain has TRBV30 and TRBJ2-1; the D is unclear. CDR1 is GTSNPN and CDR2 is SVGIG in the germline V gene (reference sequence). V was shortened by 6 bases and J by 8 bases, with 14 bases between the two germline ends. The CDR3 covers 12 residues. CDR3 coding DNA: TGTGCCTGCCAAAGTGTAGTGGATGAGCAGTTCTTC. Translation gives CACQSVVDEQFF.

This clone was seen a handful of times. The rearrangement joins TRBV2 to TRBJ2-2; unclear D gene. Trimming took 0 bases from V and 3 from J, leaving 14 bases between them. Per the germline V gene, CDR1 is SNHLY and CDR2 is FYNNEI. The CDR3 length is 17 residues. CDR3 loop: CASSEALPVRDTGELFF. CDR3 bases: TGTGCCAGCAGTGAAGCGCTACCCGTAAGAGACACCGGGGAGCTGTTTTTT.

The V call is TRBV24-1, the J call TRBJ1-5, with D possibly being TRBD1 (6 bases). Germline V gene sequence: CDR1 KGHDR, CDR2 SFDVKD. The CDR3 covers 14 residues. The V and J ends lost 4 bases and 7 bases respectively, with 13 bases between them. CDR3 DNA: TGTGCCACCAGTGAGGGCAGGGGCGGGCAGCCCCAGCATTTT. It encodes CATSEGRGGQPQHF.

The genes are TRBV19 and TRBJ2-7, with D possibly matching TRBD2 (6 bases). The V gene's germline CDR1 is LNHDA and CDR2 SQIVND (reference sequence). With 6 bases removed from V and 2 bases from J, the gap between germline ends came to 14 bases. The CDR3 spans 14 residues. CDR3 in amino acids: CASRPGGVTYEQYF. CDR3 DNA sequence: TGTGCCAGTAGGCCGGGCGGGGTTACCTACGAGCAGTACTTC.

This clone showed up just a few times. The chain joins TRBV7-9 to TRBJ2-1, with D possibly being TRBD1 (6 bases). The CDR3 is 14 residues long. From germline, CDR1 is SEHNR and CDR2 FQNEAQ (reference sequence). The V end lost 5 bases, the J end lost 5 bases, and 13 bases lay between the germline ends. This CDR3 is CASSPGWTDNEQFF. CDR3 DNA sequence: TGTGCCAGCAGCCCCGGTTGGACAGACAATGAGCAGTTCTTC.

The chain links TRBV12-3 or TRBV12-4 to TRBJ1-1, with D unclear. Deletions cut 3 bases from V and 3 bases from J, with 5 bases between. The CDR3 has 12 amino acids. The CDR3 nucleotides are TGTGCCAGCAGTTTGAGCTACACTGAAGCTTTCTTT. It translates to CASSLSYTEAFF.

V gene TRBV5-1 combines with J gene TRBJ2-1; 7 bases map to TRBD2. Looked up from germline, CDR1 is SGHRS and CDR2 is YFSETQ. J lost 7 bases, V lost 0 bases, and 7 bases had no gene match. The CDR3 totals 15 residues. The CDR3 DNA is TGCGCCAGCAGCTTGGCGTCTACAGCGGGGAATGAGCAGTTCTTC. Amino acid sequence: CASSLASTAGNEQFF.

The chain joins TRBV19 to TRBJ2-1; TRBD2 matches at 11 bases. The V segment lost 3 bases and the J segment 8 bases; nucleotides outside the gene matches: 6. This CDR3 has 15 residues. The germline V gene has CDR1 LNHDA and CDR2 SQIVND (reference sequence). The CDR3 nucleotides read TGTGCCAGTAGTATTAGCGGGGGGGCCAGGGATGAGCAGTTCTTC. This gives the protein CASSISGGARDEQFF.